This T cell receptor (beta chain) emerged from a study of Ad26.COV2.S vaccination and SARS-CoV-2 variants. Study-wide points: Similar non-spike TCR breadth was seen in vaccine and placebo recipients.

Treatment reported: over 15 received Ad26.COV2.S at low or high dose, single or two shots; about 5 received placebo; per-sample allocation not given. Samples came from day 63 after the first vaccine or placebo injection. A remark on this clone: The antigen remains unidentified.

Libraries were prepared by immunoSEQ multiplex PCR; TCRdb keeps only in-frame clonotypes and omits some of them. The data show a few hundred thousand clones, roughly 84% seen once. The TCR originated in a person between 18 and 65 years old who received the Ad26.COV2.S COVID-19 vaccine or a placebo. Sequenced material: peripheral blood, taken in a trial of Ad26.COV2.S vaccine versus placebo.

Written as DNA, the CDR3 is TGTGCCATCAGTGAGGGTAGGGGCAAGTATGGCTACACCTTC. This translates into CAISEGRGKYGYTF. The chain employs TRBV10-3 and TRBJ1-2, with a tentative D call TRBD1 (5 bases). V lost 2 bases to trimming and J lost 5 bases, with 12 bases between them. Germline V gives CDR1 ENHRY, CDR2 SYGVKD. The CDR3 extends over 14 amino acids.